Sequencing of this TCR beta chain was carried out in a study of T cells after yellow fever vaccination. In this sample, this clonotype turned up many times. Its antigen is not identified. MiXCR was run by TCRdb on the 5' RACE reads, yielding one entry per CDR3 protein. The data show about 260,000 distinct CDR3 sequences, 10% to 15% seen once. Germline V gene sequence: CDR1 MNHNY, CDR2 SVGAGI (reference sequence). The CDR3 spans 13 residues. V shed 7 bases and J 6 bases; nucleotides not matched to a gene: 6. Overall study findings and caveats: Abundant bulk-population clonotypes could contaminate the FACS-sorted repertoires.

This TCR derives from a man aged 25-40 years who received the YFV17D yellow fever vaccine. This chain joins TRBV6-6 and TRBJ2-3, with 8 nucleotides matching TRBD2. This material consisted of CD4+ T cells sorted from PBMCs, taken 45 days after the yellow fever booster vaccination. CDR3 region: CASKREPVDTQYF. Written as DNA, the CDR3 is TGTGCCAGCAAGCGGGAGCCGGTTGATACGCAGTATTTT.